This TCR beta chain was recovered during a study of cytomegalovirus exposure and HLA in healthy donors. Study results and caveats: A few CMV-associated chains proved CMV antigen-specific in vitro.

With respect to this clone: The antigen is undetermined.

The ends were cut back, 7 bases at V and 5 bases at J, with 11 bases in the middle. Germline CDR1 LNHDA, CDR2 SQIVND (reference sequence). CDR3 length: 12 amino acids. A multiplex PCR was run with 60 Vbeta primers and 13 Jbeta primers. Libraries were prepared by immunoSEQ multiplex PCR; TCRdb keeps only in-frame clonotypes and omits some of them. The sample includes roughly 100,000 clones. This rearrangement joins TRBV19 to TRBJ2-5; tentative D call: TRBD2 (6 bases). Sequenced: PBMCs. This TCR came from a man aged 45-60 years in good health and CMV-seronegative. CDR3 loop: CASTSGAETQYF. DNA for the CDR3: TGTGCCAGTACCTCGGGAGCGGAGACCCAGTACTTC. The complete variable domain, with remaining parts taken from reference TRBV19 and TRBJ2-5, reads DGGITQSPKYLFRKEGQNVTLSCEQNLNHDAMYWYRQDPGQGLRLIYYSQIVNDFQKGDIAEGYSVSREKKESFPLTVTSAQKNPTAFYLCASTSGAETQYFGPGTRLLVL.